This section outlines one TCR beta chain sequence together with its context. Its antigen is not identified. Other nucleotide sequences in the sample specify the same CDR3. Data came from immunoSEQ multiplex PCR; TCRdb stores just in-frame clones and leaves some out. The table has about 32,000 clones, 80% seen once. The entry originates in a study of neoadjuvant anti-PD-1 for oral cavity cancer. Study context: Before surgery, most patients got three to four biweekly 3 mg/kg nivolumab doses. Patients without progression received a fourth nivolumab dose around day 43, then surgical resection on days 50-56. Study-wide points: Pretreatment Treg/Th17 ratio correlated inversely with post-treatment tumor clonality.

CDR1 is SGHTA and CDR2 is FQGNSA in the germline V gene. This CDR3 comprises 14 residues. Trimming removed 4 bases from V and 6 bases from J, with 16 bases in between. The time point here: after neoadjuvant nivolumab, at surgical resection. This sequence originates from a person aged 35-79 years with oral cavity squamous cell carcinoma. The chain employs TRBV7-2 and TRBJ2-7; D is perhaps TRBD1 or TRBD2 (5 bases each). This material consisted of PBMCs, taken after nivolumab (anti-PD-1) treatment. CDR3 sequence reads: CASSSGTSRREQYF. The DNA for the CDR3 is TGTGCCAGCAGCTCTGGGACCAGCCGCCGCGAGCAGTACTTC.